This TCR beta chain was retrieved from a study of metastatic and nonmetastatic thyroid tumors. No patient received treatment before thyroid surgery. This CDR3 comprises 14 residues. V was clipped by 2 bases and J by 3 bases, with 10 bases between them. CDR1 GTSNPN and CDR2 SVGIG come from the germline V gene (reference sequence). Using MiXCR, TCRdb re-called clones from the PCR reads. This table holds approximately 35,000 clones, 20% to 25% found once. The sequencing sample was made of tumor tissue. The chain recombines TRBV30 with TRBJ1-4; no reliable D call. The clonotype originates from a male donor with papillary thyroid cancer or a benign thyroid nodule (not recorded which). Some clones in this sample may be carry-over from other donors' samples. The CDR3 reads CAWSSEFSNEKLFF. The CDR3 nucleotides read TGTGCCTGGAGTTCTGAGTTCTCTAATGAAAAACTGTTTTTT.